This paragraph covers one TCR beta chain sequence. Its specific antigen is unknown. Base qualities are not recorded, but no much larger clone differs from it by a single base. The CDR3 starts with the cysteine, ends with the phenylalanine, and has 14 residues. Solely the CDR3 DNA is kept, with 42 bases framed from the first base. V sheds 5 bases and J sheds 4 bases, leaving 15 bases between their ends. Sequences SGHKS (CDR1) and YYEKEE (CDR2) are obtained from the germline V gene (reference sequence). The sample belongs to a study of cytomegalovirus exposure and HLA in healthy donors (dated by TCRdb to between 2016 and 2019). At the level of the whole study: An earlier analysis of around 600 of the donors reported more than 250 Gb of sequence data and about 100 million unique TCR beta sequences from about 200 million T cells. Roughly 5 DR-DQ haplotypes were handled as single units for association and clustering because linkage in the cohort was strong. Approximately 310 gigabases of sequencing data and 70 million to 100 million unique TCR sequences made up an early release that covered roughly 670 HLA-typed donors. High-throughput TCR immunosequencing, statistical association of individual TCRs with disease status, and machine learning were combined to predict cytomegalovirus infection status. Donor age, sex, ethnicity and CMV serostatus were compiled alongside the repertoire data. Genome-wide SNP genotypes for about 55% of the 666 donors were used in a later genetic analysis, which treated that subset as a discovery cohort. The number of donors typed differed by locus, with roughly 620-640 for A, B, C, DRB1 and DQB1, over 500 for DQA1, about 610 for DPA1, and under 490 for DPB1. HLA typing included class I and class II loci at four-digit resolution. A later analysis re-examined previously published TCR beta repertoires from several hundred donors and added high-resolution HLA genotyping to investigate patterns of TCR occurrence. To decide whether each TCR beta V gene segment behaved as functional or pseudogenic, an earlier analysis of some 570 of the donors relied on high-throughput TCR beta sequencing. Using immunosequencing, the study profiled T cell repertoires from around 680 subjects and related those repertoires to cytomegalovirus serostatus. Among 398 genotyped donors of the cohort, an average of about 220,000 unique TCR beta nucleotide sequences was sequenced per donor, of which about 18% were non-productive. Rather than drawing on any new phenotypic data, the later analysis identified candidate immune exposures from TCR beta sequences and the way those sequences occurred across donors. The study aimed to test whether cataloging public T cell receptors could reveal signatures of past pathogen exposure. Besides the first cohort of about 730 subjects, a separate validation cohort made up of 120 different subjects was used. All discovery cohort repertoires had been generated using a single sequencing platform. The genetic ancestry cluster associated with self-reported Caucasian donors included around four fifths of the 300 to 450 genotyped donors.

In total, roughly 710 healthy bone marrow donors made up the cohort. At the time of sampling, every cohort member was nominally healthy, though immune exposures that went unrecorded were likely present. The donor was CMV seronegative and belonged to the group of over 300 seronegative cohort members. Each donor provided a peripheral blood sample, and peripheral blood mononuclear cells were used for TCR beta sequencing. Genomic DNA was extracted from the blood cell samples with the Qiagen DNeasy Blood Extraction Kit. Libraries were built with the immunoSEQ multiplex PCR assay. For the multiplex PCR, a mixture combining 60 forward primers for TCR Vbeta segments and 13 reverse primers for TCR Jbeta segments was used. The CDR3 region of rearranged TCR beta genes was amplified from genomic DNA by a multiplex PCR assay. The Illumina HiSeq System was used to sequence the amplified TCR beta libraries as 87-base-pair reads. As for the original processing: A later analysis counted tens of millions of unique TCR beta chains across the 600 to 850 repertoires, and 9.5 million to 11 million of these chains were shared by at least two donors. Raw reads were error-corrected and collapsed into unique sequences with a nearest-neighbor algorithm that merged closely related sequences to remove PCR and sequencing errors. To assign V, D and J gene segments, CDR3 sequences were aligned to IMGT reference sequences. For a sequence to be retained, a match of at least six nucleotides was required to both a V gene segment and a J gene segment. Rearrangements were called productive when the CDR3 lacked stop codons and stayed in frame with V and J; all others were non-productive. CDR3 was defined by IMGT convention, running from the second conserved V-encoded cysteine to the conserved J-encoded phenylalanine. In an earlier analysis of more than 550 of the donors, sequences lacking an unambiguous match to a single V gene segment were excluded. An earlier analysis of fewer than 750 of the donors classified V segments as functional when productive rearrangements were above 56.7% and as segregating when the standard deviation between donors was above 5%. A statistical classification framework was built for diagnosing cytomegalovirus status from the catalog of TCR beta chain sequences. In a later analysis, TCR nucleotide sequences were compared against IMGT/GENE-DB human TR gene sequences so that V and J genes could be assigned. In a later analysis, CDR3 sequences and most-parsimonious VDJ recombination scenarios were assigned using the TCRdist pipeline. In a later analysis, each TCR beta chain was defined by its CDR3 amino acid sequence together with its V-gene family, and reads lacking a unique V-gene family were excluded. A later analysis removed 592 highly shared, low-generation-probability nucleotide sequences to deal with suspected cross-contamination and a sequencing artifact. In a later analysis, a clonal expansion index for each public chain was calculated from normalized within-repertoire ranks of inferred template counts. In a later analysis, generation probabilities were computed using a VDJ recombination model fitted to out-of-frame rearrangements, and the results were checked against IGoR. In a later analysis, hypergeometric tests were used to score TCR-TCR, TCR-HLA and TCR-CMV co-occurrence, with a repertoire-size bias correction applied to TCR pairs. To estimate false discovery rates, a later analysis permuted the HLA or CMV assignments 20 times. In a later analysis, co-occurring TCRs were grouped with DBSCAN, and TCRdist sequence similarity was added when clustering was performed within HLA-allele-positive subsets. For co-occurrence clustering, repertoires with fewer than 30,000 or more than 120,000 public chains were excluded, along with five or six repertoires with anomalous nucleotide sharing. As stored in TCRdb, this immuneACCESS dataset retains in-frame rearrangements with V and J assigned. A fraction of the clones does not appear; measured against another copy, unresolved V genes explain less than half of the discrepancy, and the remainder lacks a known reason. V and J calls and clone size follow that table, whereas D and trimming were derived from the DNA. The sample yields about 62,000 clones; over 75% were counted once. About 1.5% of the sample is in the top ten clones.

Broad study findings and their caveats: The presence/absence analyses assumed that sequencing depth was roughly uniform across donors, and that assumption may not be true. A later analysis found that HLA-associated TCR beta chains were more clonally expanded and had lower generation probabilities than equally common non-associated chains. In this cohort, only TCR beta chains were sequenced, and detectable features were limited by the absence of alpha or paired-chain data. Correlated functional status among segregating V segments might be attributable to linkage disequilibrium, but an unknown experimental factor could not be ruled out. The 87-base-pair reads could not distinguish some IMGT-functional V segments, including TRBV6-2 and TRBV6-3, so those segments were excluded. The earlier analysis of 587 of the donors excluded roughly 16 rarely observed V segments, including chromosome 9 orphons, because counts were too low. A later genetic analysis reported fewer N-insertions in productive TCRs among donors in an Asian-associated ancestry cluster than the roughly 700-donor mean. A later genetic analysis associated a missense DCLRE1C variant with V-gene and J-gene trimming of TCR beta chains, and an independent cohort replicated the association. The study listed approximately 150 TCR beta chains as associated with cytomegalovirus. The authors suggested that the approach could potentially be generalized to other disease states and immunological phenotypes. According to a later analysis, parvovirus B19, influenza, CMV and Epstein-Barr virus appeared linked to several top co-occurrence clusters. While some public TCRs were present in many individuals, most TCR sequences turned up only very rarely across donors. The sequencing pipeline was judged likely to have produced a cluster of highly shared sequence variants as a technical artifact. CMV serostatus was the only immune exposure information available for the cohort. A later analysis found that most CMV-associated TCR beta chains appeared HLA-restricted, with HLA associations seemingly driven largely by CMV exposure. Because HLA typing was unavailable for some donors at each locus, only the typed subset was used in association tests. In a later analysis, 16,951 TCR beta sequences were associated with specific HLA alleles at a false discovery rate of 0.05. A further reported finding was that TCR beta sequences accurately predicted the HLA-A and HLA-B alleles for most subjects in the first cohort. A few of the identified cytomegalovirus-associated TCR beta chains were confirmed in vitro to be specific for cytomegalovirus antigens. In a later analysis, the rate of TCR association differed among HLA loci, with DRB1 alleles having the most associated TCRs and HLA-C alleles having the fewest. The classifier was reported to diagnose cytomegalovirus status with high specificity and sensitivity in both the original cohort and the validation cohort. When HLA alleles, especially DR and DQ, strongly co-occurred, attributing TCR associations to individual alleles was difficult. An earlier analysis of some 560 of the donors showed that most TCR beta V segments appeared in productive rearrangements either about 87% or about 30% of the time, which broadly matched IMGT annotations.

This receptor chain uses TRBV5-5 and TRBJ1-1, with the D gene not confidently named. The specimen was PBMCs. This TCR derives from a young man in good health and CMV-seronegative. CDR3 loop: CASRTPYGVTEAFF. The nucleotide sequence is TGTGCCAGCAGAACCCCTTATGGAGTCACTGAAGCTTTCTTT.